The source of this TCR beta chain is a study of regulatory T cells in long-lasting Graves disease. Study-wide results and limits: The TCR repertoire of persistent Graves' patients was less diverse than that of newly diagnosed ones.

V was pared by 2 bases and J by 0 bases, with 8 bases of the junction left unmatched. The germline gives CDR1 DFQATT, CDR2 SNEGSKA (reference sequence). CDR3 length: 17 amino acids. For this clonotype: Its antigen is unknown.

Time point: newly diagnosed GD, antithyroid drugs for less than 3 months. The authors made the TCR library using RNA they extracted from PBMCs. From an endocrinology department in Xi'an, China, came the patients. With iRepertoire HTBI primers and Arm-PCR of CDR3 regions, TCR beta libraries were built. Original processing methods: Across all samples, more than 60 TRBV segments and around 14 TRBJ segments were identified. MiXCR, run by TCRdb on the multiplex PCR reads, gives a single entry per CDR3 protein. TCRdb's processing, not the authors', yielded these V and J calls. This table has 400,000 to 450,000 distinct CDR3 sequences, 16% appearing once. The sample was also linked to a second study, of T cells in Graves' hyperthyroidism and ophthalmopathy. As that report states: Lactation, pregnancy, other autoimmune disease or uncontrolled infection excluded patients.

Here the sequenced sample was peripheral blood mononuclear cells (PBMCs), taken at new diagnosis, from a patient treated with antithyroid drugs. The V and J genes are TRBV20-1 and TRBJ2-3; 10 bases align to TRBD2. The TCR was taken from a woman aged 25 to 39 with Graves disease. CDR3 sequence (DNA): TGCAGTGCTAGAACGTGGGGACTAGCGACTAGCACAGATACGCAGTATTTT. It yields the protein CSARTWGLATSTDTQYF.